Listed here are 5 T cell receptor beta chains from one sample, sequenced in a study of cytomegalovirus exposure and HLA in healthy donors. Data came from immunoSEQ multiplex PCR; TCRdb stores just in-frame clones and leaves some out. The sample records 190,000 or so clones, approximately 83% being singletons. Specimen: PBMCs. Source of these receptors: a woman between 18 and 30 years old in good health and CMV-seropositive.

This rearrangement joins TRBV5-4 to TRBJ1-3; D is uncertain. CDR3 length: 14 amino acids. Germline lookup yields CDR1 SGHNT and CDR2 YYREEE (reference sequence). V lost 4 bases, J lost 0 bases, and 8 bases lay in between. The CDR3 is CASSVRSSGNTIYF. The CDR3, as DNA: TGTGCCAGCAGCGTCCGGAGCTCTGGAAACACCATATATTTT.

The chain links TRBV4-1 to TRBJ2-5; TRBD2 matches 10 bases. CDR1 MGHRA and CDR2 YSYEKL come from the germline V gene. CDR3 size: 17 residues. V lost 0 bases, J lost 5 bases, and 9 bases stayed unmatched. The CDR3 DNA reads as TGCGCCAGCAGCCAAGAGGAACCGGGACTAGCGTTGGAGACCCAGTACTTC. It codes for CASSQEEPGLALETQYF.

The chain carries TRBV2 and TRBJ2-1; 8 bases are a match to TRBD2. The CDR3 length is 16 residues. V was clipped by 6 bases and J by 4 bases; unmatched bases: 11. Germline loops: CDR1 SNHLY, CDR2 FYNNEI. The CDR3 nucleotides read TGTGCCAGCAGCAATTCTTCTAGCGGGTTTTACAATGAGCAGTTCTTC. Translated: CASSNSSSGFYNEQFF.

This sequence joins TRBV6-4 and TRBJ1-1; D may be TRBD1 (5 bases). Germline V gives CDR1 MRHNA, CDR2 SNTAGT. Trimming stripped 2 bases from V and 4 bases from J, with 11 bases between. The CDR3 length is 14 residues. Here the CDR3 DNA reads TGTGCCAGCAGTGACAGGTTCGGGGGCACTGAAGCTTTCTTT. Translating it yields CASSDRFGGTEAFF.

The chain links TRBV29-1 to TRBJ1-3; D gene unclear. The CDR3 is made up of 12 amino acids. CDR1 and CDR2 from the germline V gene are SQVTM and ANQGSEA. Trimming took off 3 bases at V and 1 base at J, with 4 bases between the two ends. The CDR3 coding sequence is TGCAGCGTTGATGAGTCTGGAAACACCATATATTTT. Its translation is CSVDESGNTIYF. The variable domain in full, with the rest retrieved from reference TRBV29-1 and TRBJ1-3, is SAVISQKPSRDICQRGTSLTIQCQVDSQVTMMFWYRQQPGQSLTLIATANQGSEATYESGFVIDKFPISRPNLTFSTLTVSNMSPEDSSIYLCSVDESGNTIYFGEGSWLTVV.